The 10 T cell receptor beta chains listed next were all sequenced from one sample in a study of blood T cell repertoires in COVID-19 (dated by TCRdb to 2018 to 2020). The library relied on the immunoSEQ multiplex PCR assay. TCRdb stores this immuneACCESS table with in-frame sequences only. Part of the clones is absent; in the studies checked, under half of the shortfall reflects unresolved V genes, and no reason is known for the rest. The sample yields about 230,000 clones; around nine tenths were counted once. 3.5% to 4% of the sample is taken by the ten largest. Specimen: PBMCs or T cells enriched from blood (not recorded which). The receptors shown here come from a woman aged 25-40 years with acute COVID-19.

The chain employs TRBV9 and TRBJ2-3; D uncertain. Germline V gene lookup returns CDR1 SGDLS and CDR2 YYNGEE. Trimming pared 4 bases from V and 2 bases from J, leaving 8 bases between. The CDR3 totals 13 residues. This chain's CDR3 is CASSSSPTDTQYF. The CDR3 DNA is TGTGCCAGCAGCTCGAGCCCCACAGATACGCAGTATTTT.

V usage is TRBV7-8 and J usage is TRBJ1-2, with TRBD1 matching 7 bases. Trimming at V came to 5 bases and at J to 7 bases, leaving 4 bases not matched to a gene. The CDR3 is 12 residues long. The germline gives CDR1 SGHVS, CDR2 FQNEAQ. The CDR3 here is CASSLGTAGYTF. In nucleotides, the CDR3 is TGTGCCAGCAGCCTCGGGACAGCTGGCTACACCTTC.

In this sample, this clone turned up a few times. CDR3 protein: CASSFQDVSNQPQHF. The CDR3 DNA follows: TGTGCCAGCAGTTTTCAGGATGTCTCCAATCAGCCCCAGCATTTT. The V gene is TRBV6-5, the J gene TRBJ1-5, with D unresolved. The CDR3 sequence is 15 residues long. V dropped 4 bases and J dropped 3 bases, with 13 bases sitting between them. Germline lookup yields CDR1 MNHEY and CDR2 SVGAGI.

This chain joins TRBV11-2 and TRBJ2-1; D call uncertain. V dropped 1 base and J dropped 10 bases, with 14 bases sitting between them. Looked up from germline, CDR1 is SGHAT and CDR2 is FQNNGV. The CDR3 totals 14 residues. DNA for the CDR3: TGTGCCAGCAGCTTAGGGGTTAGCTCCGGGGAGCAGTTCTTC. Its translation: CASSLGVSSGEQFF.

The CDR3 DNA sequence: TGTGCCAGCAGTTACGAGGGTACCTACTACTATGGCTACACCTTC. This translates into CASSYEGTYYYGYTF. This chain uses TRBV6-5 with TRBJ1-2; D unresolved. The CDR3 has 15 residues. The V and J ends lost 2 bases and 3 bases respectively, with 13 bases between them. The germline V gene has CDR1 MNHEY and CDR2 SVGAGI.

The chain joins TRBV2 to TRBJ1-2, with D perhaps matching TRBD1 (5 bases). V lost 6 bases and J 5 bases, leaving 10 bases between the germline ends. This CDR3 is built from 12 residues. Germline V gene sequence: CDR1 SNHLY, CDR2 FYNNEI. CDR3 nucleotides: TGTGCCAGCAGGCCGCAGGGTTATGGCTACACCTTC. Amino acids: CASRPQGYGYTF.

The chain joins TRBV7-9 to TRBJ1-1; 7 positions match TRBD1. Germline V gene sequence: CDR1 SEHNR, CDR2 FQNEAQ (reference sequence). The CDR3 spans 12 residues. V was pared by 5 bases and J by 10 bases, with 7 bases of the junction left unmatched. The CDR3 loop reads CASSPDRARAFF. The CDR3 DNA sequence: TGTGCCAGCAGCCCCGACAGGGCCCGAGCTTTCTTT.

This clone was seen just once. The chain employs TRBV9 and TRBJ2-1, with D perhaps TRBD2 (5 bases). V was trimmed by 1 base and J by 8 bases, leaving 10 bases between them. The CDR3 covers 13 residues. Germline V gene sequence: CDR1 SGDLS, CDR2 YYNGEE. In DNA form, the CDR3 reads TGTGCCAGCAGCGTACTAGTTAGCGATGAGCAGTTCTTC. Its protein is CASSVLVSDEQFF. The full variable domain, rest sourced from reference TRBV9 and TRBJ2-1, is DSGVTQTPKHLITATGQRVTLRCSPRSGDLSVYWYQQSLDQGLQFLIQYYNGEERAKGNILERFSAQQFPDLHSELNLSSLELGDSALYFCASSVLVSDEQFFGPGTRLTVL.

The chain carries TRBV5-1 and TRBJ2-7; no clear D. CDR3 size: 14 residues. Trimming stripped 2 bases from V and 4 bases from J, with 13 bases between. Germline CDR1 is SGHRS and CDR2 is YFSETQ. CDR3 DNA sequence: TGCGCCAGCAGCTTTTTCCCGGGTCAATACGAGCAGTACTTC. Protein sequence: CASSFFPGQYEQYF.

The rearrangement uses TRBV4-3 and TRBJ2-2, with D possibly being TRBD1 (6 bases). Trimming stripped 0 bases from V and 7 bases from J, with 18 bases between. Per germline, CDR1 LGHNA and CDR2 YSLEER. This CDR3 comprises 17 residues. DNA of the CDR3: TGCGCCAGCAGCCAAGAGGTGGGACAACCAGCTCACGGGGAGCTGTTTTTT. This sequence encodes CASSQEVGQPAHGELFF.